Listed below are T cell receptor beta chains from one sample, sequenced in a study of T cells after yellow fever vaccination. MiXCR was run by TCRdb on the 5' RACE reads, yielding one entry per CDR3 protein. The repertoire holds some 390,000 distinct CDR3 sequences, with 6.2% as singletons. The sequencing here drew on PBMCs, taken 5 days after the yellow fever booster vaccination. The receptor source for this set is a man in his thirties or forties who received the YFV17D yellow fever vaccine. CDR3s include the opening cysteine and the closing phenylalanine or tryptophan. The order of the fields is J gene, clone size, V gene, D gene, CDR3 protein, CDR3 DNA. The D gene is left open where the match is weak. Rows give clone size only sometimes, using once, few, many, or a class for an expanded clone.

j_call: TRBJ2-7
clone_size: -
v_call: TRBV12-3/TRBV12-4
d_call: -
cdr3_aa: CASSLWDRYEQYF
cdr3_nt: TGTGCCAGCAGTTTGTGGGATCGTTACGAGCAGTACTTC

j_call: TRBJ2-7
clone_size: many
v_call: TRBV27
d_call: TRBD2
cdr3_aa: CASSLLSRLAGGIYEQYF
cdr3_nt: TGTGCCAGCAGTTTACTATCCCGACTAGCGGGAGGAATCTACGAGCAGTACTTC

j_call: TRBJ2-1
clone_size: few
v_call: TRBV7-2
d_call: TRBD2
cdr3_aa: CASSLFGTSYNEQFF
cdr3_nt: TGTGCCAGCAGCTTATTCGGGACTAGCTACAATGAGCAGTTCTTC

j_call: TRBJ2-6
clone_size: -
v_call: TRBV11-2
d_call: -
cdr3_aa: CASSLFLGTGSSGANVPTF
cdr3_nt: TGTGCCAGCAGCTTATTTCTCGGGACGGGAAGCTCTGGGGCCAACGTCCCGACTTTC

j_call: TRBJ2-7
clone_size: -
v_call: TRBV5-1
d_call: TRBD1
cdr3_aa: CASSKLTGVDEQYF
cdr3_nt: TGCGCCAGCAGCAAGCTGACAGGGGTGGACGAGCAGTACTTC

j_call: TRBJ2-3
clone_size: few
v_call: TRBV15
d_call: -
cdr3_aa: CATSRGGGFTDTQYF
cdr3_nt: TGTGCCACCAGCAGAGGCGGAGGGTTTACAGATACGCAGTATTTT

j_call: TRBJ2-1
clone_size: many
v_call: TRBV7-9
d_call: TRBD2
cdr3_aa: CASGRTSGTYNEQFF
cdr3_nt: TGTGCCAGCGGTAGGACTAGCGGGACCTACAATGAGCAGTTCTTC

j_call: TRBJ2-6
clone_size: -
v_call: TRBV12-3/TRBV12-4
d_call: TRBD2
cdr3_aa: CAIRPPSGRGTGANVLTF
cdr3_nt: TGTGCCATCAGACCTCCTAGCGGGAGGGGCACTGGGGCCAACGTCCTGACTTTC

j_call: TRBJ1-1
clone_size: many
v_call: TRBV5-1
d_call: TRBD1
cdr3_aa: CASRGQPNTEAFF
cdr3_nt: TGCGCCAGCCGGGGACAGCCGAACACTGAAGCTTTCTTT

j_call: TRBJ1-1
clone_size: -
v_call: TRBV5-4
d_call: TRBD1
cdr3_aa: CASSLAEGAGTEAFF
cdr3_nt: TGTGCCAGCAGCTTGGCCGAGGGGGCCGGCACTGAAGCTTTCTTT

j_call: TRBJ2-7
clone_size: few
v_call: TRBV20-1
d_call: TRBD2
cdr3_aa: CSARVGRGVTYEQYF
cdr3_nt: TGCAGTGCTAGAGTCGGTCGGGGGGTCACCTACGAGCAGTACTTC

j_call: TRBJ1-2
clone_size: -
v_call: TRBV7-2
d_call: -
cdr3_aa: CASSLAQGTDGYTF
cdr3_nt: TGTGCCAGCAGCTTAGCGCAAGGGACGGATGGCTACACCTTC

j_call: TRBJ2-7
clone_size: many
v_call: TRBV6-5
d_call: -
cdr3_aa: CASSNLRSSLPYEQYF
cdr3_nt: TGTGCCAGCAGTAACCTTCGGAGCTCCTTGCCCTACGAGCAGTACTTC

j_call: TRBJ2-5
clone_size: few
v_call: TRBV12-3/TRBV12-4
d_call: TRBD2
cdr3_aa: CASSLKTAGAQYF
cdr3_nt: TGTGCCAGCAGTTTAAAGACAGCGGGGGCCCAGTACTTC

j_call: TRBJ1-1
clone_size: many
v_call: TRBV20-1
d_call: TRBD1
cdr3_aa: CSAGQGLNTEAFF
cdr3_nt: TGCAGTGCTGGACAGGGTCTGAACACTGAAGCTTTCTTT

j_call: TRBJ1-1
clone_size: few
v_call: TRBV1
d_call: -
cdr3_aa: CTSSQVVDGFRTEAFF
cdr3_nt: TGCACCAGCAGCCAAGTCGTTGACGGGTTTAGAACTGAAGCTTTCTTT

j_call: TRBJ2-5
clone_size: -
v_call: TRBV12-3/TRBV12-4
d_call: -
cdr3_aa: CASRSRQFSGQGGTQYF
cdr3_nt: TGTGCCAGCAGGAGTCGACAGTTTTCAGGTCAAGGAGGGACCCAGTACTTC

j_call: TRBJ2-2
clone_size: many
v_call: TRBV9
d_call: -
cdr3_aa: CASSAHTGELFF
cdr3_nt: TGTGCCAGCAGCGCCCACACCGGGGAGCTGTTTTTT

j_call: TRBJ2-2
clone_size: few
v_call: TRBV20-1
d_call: -
cdr3_aa: CSVLRNRAGELFF
cdr3_nt: TGCAGTGTTCTACGAAATCGTGCCGGGGAGCTGTTTTTT

j_call: TRBJ2-5
clone_size: -
v_call: TRBV6-2/TRBV6-3
d_call: -
cdr3_aa: CASSYLRGETQYF
cdr3_nt: TGTGCCAGCAGTTACCTGCGCGGCGAGACCCAGTACTTC

j_call: TRBJ2-3
clone_size: -
v_call: TRBV5-1
d_call: TRBD2
cdr3_aa: CASNLGLAGGADTQYF
cdr3_nt: TGCGCCAGCAACCTAGGACTAGCGGGAGGCGCAGATACGCAGTATTTT

j_call: TRBJ2-7
clone_size: many
v_call: TRBV7-8
d_call: -
cdr3_aa: CASSAGPKGEQYF
cdr3_nt: TGTGCCAGCAGCGCGGGGCCCAAGGGCGAGCAGTACTTC

j_call: TRBJ2-1
clone_size: many
v_call: TRBV5-1
d_call: TRBD2
cdr3_aa: CASRRAGTSARGGNEQFF
cdr3_nt: TGCGCCAGCAGGCGCGCCGGGACTAGCGCACGGGGGGGCAATGAGCAGTTCTTC

j_call: TRBJ2-1
clone_size: few
v_call: TRBV20-1
d_call: -
cdr3_aa: CCARDILSQSYNEQFF
cdr3_nt: TGCTGTGCTAGAGATATACTAAGCCAATCCTACAATGAGCAGTTCTTC

j_call: TRBJ1-2
clone_size: few
v_call: TRBV10-3
d_call: -
cdr3_aa: CASGDTAAGSGYTF
cdr3_nt: TGTGCCTCAGGGGACACCGCCGCGGGCTCTGGCTACACCTTC

j_call: TRBJ2-7
clone_size: few
v_call: TRBV10-3
d_call: -
cdr3_aa: CAIQGNYEQYF
cdr3_nt: TGTGCCATCCAGGGTAACTACGAGCAGTACTTC

j_call: TRBJ2-7
clone_size: -
v_call: TRBV10-2
d_call: -
cdr3_aa: CASSEEGQHYEQYF
cdr3_nt: TGCGCCAGCAGTGAAGAAGGACAGCATTACGAGCAGTACTTC

j_call: TRBJ2-7
clone_size: many
v_call: TRBV6-5
d_call: -
cdr3_aa: CASSYRDFLPYEQYF
cdr3_nt: TGTGCCAGCAGTTACCGGGACTTCCTTCCCTACGAGCAGTACTTC

j_call: TRBJ2-1
clone_size: -
v_call: TRBV18
d_call: TRBD2
cdr3_aa: CASSPGRGGYNEQFF
cdr3_nt: TGTGCCAGCTCACCAGGTCGCGGGGGATACAATGAGCAGTTCTTC

j_call: TRBJ2-7
clone_size: -
v_call: TRBV6-5
d_call: -
cdr3_aa: CASSYSRGERSYEQYF
cdr3_nt: TGTGCCAGCAGTTACTCTCGCGGGGAGAGATCCTACGAGCAGTACTTC

j_call: TRBJ2-7
clone_size: -
v_call: TRBV7-9
d_call: -
cdr3_aa: CASSLGHGSYEQYF
cdr3_nt: TGTGCCAGCAGCTTAGGTCATGGGTCCTACGAGCAGTACTTC

j_call: TRBJ2-3
clone_size: many
v_call: TRBV5-6
d_call: -
cdr3_aa: CASSLGLQAADTQYF
cdr3_nt: TGTGCCAGCAGCTTGGGCCTTCAAGCGGCAGATACGCAGTATTTT

j_call: TRBJ2-2
clone_size: many
v_call: TRBV15
d_call: -
cdr3_aa: CATSRSEGAGELFF
cdr3_nt: TGTGCCACCAGCAGAAGTGAAGGCGCCGGGGAGCTGTTTTTT

j_call: TRBJ2-3
clone_size: few
v_call: TRBV5-1
d_call: -
cdr3_aa: CASSLGDAYSTDTQYF
cdr3_nt: TGCGCCAGCAGCTTGGGGGACGCCTACTCCACAGATACGCAGTATTTT

j_call: TRBJ1-3
clone_size: many
v_call: TRBV7-9
d_call: -
cdr3_aa: CASSLWGRSSGNTIYF
cdr3_nt: TGTGCCAGCAGCTTGTGGGGGCGCAGCTCTGGAAACACCATATATTTT

j_call: TRBJ1-2
clone_size: many
v_call: TRBV9
d_call: TRBD1
cdr3_aa: CASSVEDRGETGYTF
cdr3_nt: TGTGCCAGCAGCGTTGAGGACAGGGGGGAGACTGGCTACACCTTC

j_call: TRBJ2-1
clone_size: many
v_call: TRBV29-1
d_call: -
cdr3_aa: CSVDSDLASNEQFF
cdr3_nt: TGCAGCGTTGATAGTGACTTGGCCTCCAATGAGCAGTTCTTC

j_call: TRBJ2-7
clone_size: -
v_call: TRBV10-3
d_call: -
cdr3_aa: CAISGDSSEQYF
cdr3_nt: TGTGCCATCAGTGGTGACAGTAGCGAGCAGTACTTC

j_call: TRBJ1-1
clone_size: few
v_call: TRBV13
d_call: -
cdr3_aa: CASSLGRDTGQAFF
cdr3_nt: TGTGCCAGCAGCTTAGGCCGGGATACAGGGCAAGCTTTCTTT

j_call: TRBJ2-5
clone_size: many
v_call: TRBV12-3/TRBV12-4
d_call: TRBD2
cdr3_aa: CASSPTSGRWETQYF
cdr3_nt: TGTGCCAGCAGTCCGACTAGCGGGAGATGGGAGACCCAGTACTTC

j_call: TRBJ1-2
clone_size: few
v_call: TRBV5-1
d_call: TRBD1
cdr3_aa: CASSLAMIGQGAEGYTF
cdr3_nt: TGCGCCAGCAGCTTGGCCATGATCGGTCAGGGGGCAGAAGGCTACACCTTC

j_call: TRBJ1-1
clone_size: many
v_call: TRBV9
d_call: -
cdr3_aa: CASSVGGTNTEAFF
cdr3_nt: TGTGCCAGCAGCGTAGGAGGGACGAACACTGAAGCTTTCTTT

j_call: TRBJ2-2
clone_size: many
v_call: TRBV12-3/TRBV12-4
d_call: -
cdr3_aa: CASTSRRAGTGELFF
cdr3_nt: TGTGCCAGCACGTCCCGGAGGGCAGGCACCGGGGAGCTGTTTTTT

j_call: TRBJ1-1
clone_size: many
v_call: TRBV29-1
d_call: -
cdr3_aa: CSVELRTDIYEAFF
cdr3_nt: TGCAGCGTTGAACTACGGACAGACATATATGAAGCTTTCTTT

j_call: TRBJ2-7
clone_size: few
v_call: TRBV7-2
d_call: -
cdr3_aa: CASSSAAGTRPSYEQYF
cdr3_nt: TGTGCCAGCAGCTCGGCAGCCGGGACTCGTCCATCCTACGAGCAGTACTTC

j_call: TRBJ1-2
clone_size: many
v_call: TRBV29-1
d_call: -
cdr3_aa: CSVGWQAVSSYGYTF
cdr3_nt: TGCAGCGTTGGATGGCAGGCGGTATCTTCCTATGGCTACACCTTC

j_call: TRBJ2-5
clone_size: -
v_call: TRBV7-8
d_call: -
cdr3_aa: CASSLAYGLIQETQYF
cdr3_nt: TGTGCCAGCAGCTTAGCCTACGGACTAATTCAAGAGACCCAGTACTTC

j_call: TRBJ2-7
clone_size: many
v_call: TRBV25-1
d_call: -
cdr3_aa: CASSGPPPEQYF
cdr3_nt: TGTGCCAGCAGTGGGCCCCCGCCCGAGCAGTACTTC

j_call: TRBJ2-3
clone_size: many
v_call: TRBV4-2
d_call: -
cdr3_aa: CASSQASSTDTQYF
cdr3_nt: TGTGCCAGCAGCCAGGCCAGCTCCACAGATACGCAGTATTTT

j_call: TRBJ2-5
clone_size: few
v_call: TRBV20-1
d_call: TRBD2
cdr3_aa: CSASPGAGGLYQETQYF
cdr3_nt: TGCAGTGCTTCCCCTGGAGCGGGAGGTCTGTACCAAGAGACCCAGTACTTC

j_call: TRBJ2-3
clone_size: many
v_call: TRBV15
d_call: TRBD2
cdr3_aa: CATSRAPGLPPDTQYF
cdr3_nt: TGTGCCACCAGCAGAGCTCCGGGACTACCGCCAGATACGCAGTATTTT

j_call: TRBJ2-1
clone_size: -
v_call: TRBV5-8
d_call: TRBD2
cdr3_aa: CASTTSGLAGDTEQFF
cdr3_nt: TGTGCCAGCACCACCTCTGGGCTAGCGGGAGATACTGAGCAGTTCTTC

j_call: TRBJ1-1
clone_size: -
v_call: TRBV10-2
d_call: TRBD1
cdr3_aa: CASSKDRVTVSNTEAFF
cdr3_nt: TGCGCCAGCAGTAAGGACAGGGTAACCGTCTCGAACACTGAAGCTTTCTTT

j_call: TRBJ1-1
clone_size: few
v_call: TRBV7-2
d_call: -
cdr3_aa: CASSILEDTEAFF
cdr3_nt: TGTGCCAGCAGCATTTTGGAGGACACTGAAGCTTTCTTT

j_call: TRBJ2-1
clone_size: -
v_call: TRBV20-1
d_call: -
cdr3_aa: CSARGTGLGSYNEQFF
cdr3_nt: TGCAGTGCTAGGGGAACTGGTCTTGGTTCCTACAATGAGCAGTTCTTC

j_call: TRBJ2-5
clone_size: few
v_call: TRBV19
d_call: TRBD2
cdr3_aa: CASSMGLAGVATQYF
cdr3_nt: TGTGCCAGTAGTATGGGACTAGCGGGAGTTGCGACCCAGTACTTC

j_call: TRBJ2-4
clone_size: many
v_call: TRBV4-3
d_call: -
cdr3_aa: CASSQVGGTKNIQYF
cdr3_nt: TGCGCCAGCAGCCAAGTTGGGGGTACCAAAAACATTCAGTACTTC

j_call: TRBJ2-5
clone_size: few
v_call: TRBV5-4
d_call: TRBD2
cdr3_aa: CASSLPGLAQTPGETQYF
cdr3_nt: TGTGCCAGCAGCTTGCCGGGACTAGCGCAAACCCCGGGAGAGACCCAGTACTTC

j_call: TRBJ2-5
clone_size: few
v_call: TRBV7-2
d_call: -
cdr3_aa: CASSSDGAPETQYF
cdr3_nt: TGTGCCAGCAGCTCCGATGGGGCCCCAGAGACCCAGTACTTC

j_call: TRBJ2-7
clone_size: many
v_call: TRBV7-2
d_call: -
cdr3_aa: CASSRTSYEQYF
cdr3_nt: TGTGCCAGCAGCCGGACCAGCTACGAGCAGTACTTC